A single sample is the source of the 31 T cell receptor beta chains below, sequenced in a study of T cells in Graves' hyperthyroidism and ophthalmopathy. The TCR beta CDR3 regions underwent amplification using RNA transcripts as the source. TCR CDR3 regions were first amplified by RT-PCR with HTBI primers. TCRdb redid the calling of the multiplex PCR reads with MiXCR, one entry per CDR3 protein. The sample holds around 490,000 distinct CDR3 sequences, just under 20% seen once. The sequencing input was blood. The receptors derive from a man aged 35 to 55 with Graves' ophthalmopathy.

The CDR3 DNA sequence: TGTGCCACCAGCCGATCTGGCGGGGCGGGGGAGCAGTACTTC. Its translation: CATSRSGGAGEQYF. The chain is built from TRBV15 and TRBJ2-7, with a weak D call TRBD2 (6 bases). Germline V gene sequence: CDR1 LNHNV, CDR2 YYDKDF (reference sequence). Trimming stripped 5 bases from V and 7 bases from J, with 18 bases between. The CDR3 length is 14 residues.

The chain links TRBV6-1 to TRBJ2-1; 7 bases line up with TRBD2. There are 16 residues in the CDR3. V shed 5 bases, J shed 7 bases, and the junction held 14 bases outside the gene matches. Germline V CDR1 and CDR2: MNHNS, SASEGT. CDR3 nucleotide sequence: TGTGCCAGCAGTCAGAGACTAGCCTCCAGCGCGAATGAGCAGTTCTTC. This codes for CASSQRLASSANEQFF.

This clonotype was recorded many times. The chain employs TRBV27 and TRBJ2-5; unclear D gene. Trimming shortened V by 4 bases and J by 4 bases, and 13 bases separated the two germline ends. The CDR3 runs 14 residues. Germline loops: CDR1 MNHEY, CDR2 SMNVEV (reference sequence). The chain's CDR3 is CASSSGLIGETQYF. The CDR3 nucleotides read TGTGCCAGCAGTTCAGGTCTGATCGGAGAGACCCAGTACTTC.

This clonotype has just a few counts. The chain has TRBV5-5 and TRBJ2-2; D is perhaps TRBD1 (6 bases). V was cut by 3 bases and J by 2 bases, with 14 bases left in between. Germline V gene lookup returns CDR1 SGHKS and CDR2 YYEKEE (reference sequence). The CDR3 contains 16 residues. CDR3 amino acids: CASSWGGDTNTGELFF. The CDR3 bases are TGTGCCAGCAGCTGGGGTGGGGACACCAACACCGGGGAGCTGTTTTTT.

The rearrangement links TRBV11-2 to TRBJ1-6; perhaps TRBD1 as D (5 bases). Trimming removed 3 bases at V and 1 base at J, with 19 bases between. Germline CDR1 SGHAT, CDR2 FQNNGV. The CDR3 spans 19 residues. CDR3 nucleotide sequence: TGTGCCAGCAGCTTCCACCCTACACGGGGCGCTTCCTATAATTCACCCCTCCACTTT. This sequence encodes CASSFHPTRGASYNSPLHF.

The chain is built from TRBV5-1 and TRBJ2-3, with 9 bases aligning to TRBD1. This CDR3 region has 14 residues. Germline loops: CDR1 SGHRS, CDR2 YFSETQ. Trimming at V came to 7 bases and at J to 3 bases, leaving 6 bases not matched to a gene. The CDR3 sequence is CASYGTGSTDTQYF. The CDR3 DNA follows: TGCGCCAGCTACGGGACAGGGAGTACAGATACGCAGTATTTT.

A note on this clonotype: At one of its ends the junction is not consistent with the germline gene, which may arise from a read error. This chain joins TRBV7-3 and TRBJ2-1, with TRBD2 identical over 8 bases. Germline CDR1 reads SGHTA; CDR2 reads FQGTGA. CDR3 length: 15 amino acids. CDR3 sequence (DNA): TGTGCCAGCAGCTTAGGGGGACTAGTAGGCAATGAGCAGCTCTTC. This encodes CASSLGGLVGNEQLF.

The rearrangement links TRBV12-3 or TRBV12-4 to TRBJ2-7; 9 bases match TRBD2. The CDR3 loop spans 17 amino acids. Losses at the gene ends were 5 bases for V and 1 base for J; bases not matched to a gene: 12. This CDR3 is CASSPHNPGLASYEQYF. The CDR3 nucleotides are TGTGCCAGCAGTCCTCATAATCCGGGACTAGCTTCCTACGAGCAGTACTTC.

CDR3 residues: CSIILPGTTHHTDTQYF. CDR3 nucleotides: TGCAGCATTATTCTACCTGGGACTACCCATCACACAGATACGCAGTATTTT. V and J are TRBV29-1 and TRBJ2-3, with 7 bases aligning to TRBD2. Germline values: CDR1 SQVTM, CDR2 ANQGSEA. V gave up 8 bases and J gave up 2 bases; unmatched junction bases: 19. This CDR3 contains 17 residues.

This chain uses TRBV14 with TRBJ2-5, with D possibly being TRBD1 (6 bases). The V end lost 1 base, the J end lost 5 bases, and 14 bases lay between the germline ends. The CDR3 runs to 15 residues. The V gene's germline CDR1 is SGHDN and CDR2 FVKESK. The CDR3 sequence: CASSQGTAKGETQYF. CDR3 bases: TGTGCCAGCAGCCAAGGGACAGCCAAAGGGGAGACCCAGTACTTC.

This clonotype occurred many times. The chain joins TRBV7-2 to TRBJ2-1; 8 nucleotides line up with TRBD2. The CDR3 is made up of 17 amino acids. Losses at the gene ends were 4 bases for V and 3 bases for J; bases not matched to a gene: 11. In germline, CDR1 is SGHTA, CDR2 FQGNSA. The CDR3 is CASSSPRVAGLYNEQFF. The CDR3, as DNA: TGTGCCAGCAGCTCACCCAGGGTAGCGGGACTCTACAATGAGCAGTTCTTC.

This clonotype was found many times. As DNA, the CDR3 is TGTGCCAGCACCCCCTGGGGAGTAGGTTACAATGAGCAGTTCTTC. Its translation is CASTPWGVGYNEQFF. This chain connects TRBV2 to TRBJ2-1, with a possible D match to TRBD2 (5 bases). V lost 7 bases, J lost 4 bases, and 17 bases lay in between. Germline values: CDR1 SNHLY, CDR2 FYNNEI. CDR3 length: 15 amino acids.

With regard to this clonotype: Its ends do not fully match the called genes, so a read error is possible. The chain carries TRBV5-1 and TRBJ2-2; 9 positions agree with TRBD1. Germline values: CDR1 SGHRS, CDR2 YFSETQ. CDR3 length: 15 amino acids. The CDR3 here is CASSAGDRDSGELFF. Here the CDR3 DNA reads TGTGCCAGCAGCGCTGGGGACAGGGATTCCGGGGAGCTGTTTTTT.

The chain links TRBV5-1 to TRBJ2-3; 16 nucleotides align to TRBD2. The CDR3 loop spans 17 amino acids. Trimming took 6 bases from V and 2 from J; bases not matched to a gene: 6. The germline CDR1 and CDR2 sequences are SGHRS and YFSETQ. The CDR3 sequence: CASTPGLAGGYTDTQYF. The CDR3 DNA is TGCGCCAGCACCCCGGGACTAGCGGGGGGGTACACAGATACGCAGTATTTT.

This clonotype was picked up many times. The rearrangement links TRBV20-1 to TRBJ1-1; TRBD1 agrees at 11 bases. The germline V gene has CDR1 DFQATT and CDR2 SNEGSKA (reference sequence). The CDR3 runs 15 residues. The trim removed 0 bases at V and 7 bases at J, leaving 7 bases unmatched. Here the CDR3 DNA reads TGCAGTGCTAGAGATCTGGGACAGGGGGGGTTTGAAGCTTTCTTT. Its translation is CSARDLGQGGFEAFF.

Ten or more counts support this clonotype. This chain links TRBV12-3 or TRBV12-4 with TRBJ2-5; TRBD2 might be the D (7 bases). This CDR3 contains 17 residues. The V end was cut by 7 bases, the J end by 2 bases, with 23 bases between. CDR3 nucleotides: TGTGCCAGCACCCCACAGGGATCATTGGGAGGGCAAGAGACCCAGTACTTC. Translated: CASTPQGSLGGQETQYF.

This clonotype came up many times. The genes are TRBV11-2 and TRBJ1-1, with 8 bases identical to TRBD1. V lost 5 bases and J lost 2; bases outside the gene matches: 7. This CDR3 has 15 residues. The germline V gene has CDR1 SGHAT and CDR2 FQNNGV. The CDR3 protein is CASSQRAGGNTEAFF. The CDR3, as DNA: TGTGCCAGCAGCCAGAGGGCAGGGGGCAACACTGAAGCTTTCTTT.

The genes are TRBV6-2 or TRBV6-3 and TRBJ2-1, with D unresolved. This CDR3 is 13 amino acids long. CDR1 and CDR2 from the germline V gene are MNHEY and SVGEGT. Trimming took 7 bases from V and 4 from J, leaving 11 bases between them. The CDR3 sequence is CASKKDPYNEQFF. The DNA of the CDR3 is TGTGCCAGCAAAAAAGACCCATACAATGAGCAGTTCTTC.

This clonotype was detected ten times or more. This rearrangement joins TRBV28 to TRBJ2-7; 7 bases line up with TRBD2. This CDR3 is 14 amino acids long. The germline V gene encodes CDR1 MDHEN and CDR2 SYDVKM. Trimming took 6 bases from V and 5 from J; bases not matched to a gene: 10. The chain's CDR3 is CASSPLAKLDEQYF. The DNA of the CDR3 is TGTGCCAGCAGCCCACTAGCGAAGCTGGACGAGCAGTACTTC.

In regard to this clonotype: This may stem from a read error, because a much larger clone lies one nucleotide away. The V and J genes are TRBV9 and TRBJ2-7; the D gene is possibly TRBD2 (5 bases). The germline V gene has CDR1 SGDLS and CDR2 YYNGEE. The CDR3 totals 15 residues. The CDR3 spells CVSSVGADLTYEQYF. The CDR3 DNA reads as TGTGTCAGCAGCGTAGGAGCGGACCTTACCTACGAGCAGTACTTC.

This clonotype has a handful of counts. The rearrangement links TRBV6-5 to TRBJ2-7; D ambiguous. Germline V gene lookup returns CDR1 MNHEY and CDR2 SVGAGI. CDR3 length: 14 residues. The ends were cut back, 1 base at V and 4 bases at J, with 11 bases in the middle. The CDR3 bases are TGTGCCAGCAGTTACTACGAGCCTGGGTACGAGCAGTACTTC. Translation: CASSYYEPGYEQYF.

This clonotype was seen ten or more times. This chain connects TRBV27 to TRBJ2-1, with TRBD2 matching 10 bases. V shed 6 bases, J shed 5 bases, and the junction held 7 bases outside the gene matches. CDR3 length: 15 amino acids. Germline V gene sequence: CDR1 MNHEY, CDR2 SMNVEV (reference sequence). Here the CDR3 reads CASSYGTSEHNEQFF. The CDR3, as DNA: TGTGCCAGCAGCTACGGGACTAGCGAACACAATGAGCAGTTCTTC.

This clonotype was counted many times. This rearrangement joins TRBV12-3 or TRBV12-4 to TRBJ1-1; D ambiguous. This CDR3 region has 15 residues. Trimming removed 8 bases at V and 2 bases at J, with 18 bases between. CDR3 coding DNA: TGTGCCAGCGGTGACGGGGTAGTGGGTAACACTGAAGCTTTCTTT. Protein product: CASGDGVVGNTEAFF.

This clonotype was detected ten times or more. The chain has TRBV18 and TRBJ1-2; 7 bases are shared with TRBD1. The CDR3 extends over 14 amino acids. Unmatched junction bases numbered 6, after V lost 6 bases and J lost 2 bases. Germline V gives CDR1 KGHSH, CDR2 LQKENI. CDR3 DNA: TGTGCCAGCTCCCAAGGGACAGAAAACTATGGCTACACCTTC. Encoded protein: CASSQGTENYGYTF.

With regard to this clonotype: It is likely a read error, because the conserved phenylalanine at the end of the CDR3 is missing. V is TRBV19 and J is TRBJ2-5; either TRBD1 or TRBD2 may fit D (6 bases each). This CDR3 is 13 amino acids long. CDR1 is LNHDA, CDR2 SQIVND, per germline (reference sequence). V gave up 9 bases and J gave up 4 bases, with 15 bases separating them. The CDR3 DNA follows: TGTGCCAGCACCGGGGGCTGGGGAGAGACCCAGTACTCC. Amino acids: CASTGGWGETQYS.

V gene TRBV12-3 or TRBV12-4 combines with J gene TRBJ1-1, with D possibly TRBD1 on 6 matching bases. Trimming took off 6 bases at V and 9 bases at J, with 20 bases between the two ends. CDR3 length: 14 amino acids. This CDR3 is CASRGGGGGAQAFF. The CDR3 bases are TGTGCCAGCAGGGGGGGAGGGGGGGGCGCCCAAGCTTTCTTT.

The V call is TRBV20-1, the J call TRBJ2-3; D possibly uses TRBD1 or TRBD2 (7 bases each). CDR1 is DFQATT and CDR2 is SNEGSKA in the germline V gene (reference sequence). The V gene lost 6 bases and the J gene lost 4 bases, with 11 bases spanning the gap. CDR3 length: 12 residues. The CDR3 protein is CSAQGGADTQYF. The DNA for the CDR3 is TGCAGTGCCCAGGGGGGGGCAGATACGCAGTATTTT.

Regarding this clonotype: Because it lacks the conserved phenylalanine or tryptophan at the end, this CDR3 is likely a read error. The chain's CDR3 is CSARGMGGYTEAFS. The CDR3 DNA reads as TGCAGTGCTAGGGGGATGGGGGGTTACACTGAAGCTTTCTCT. This chain connects TRBV20-1 to TRBJ1-1, with a possible D match to TRBD1 (5 bases). This CDR3 is built from 14 residues. Trimming pared 3 bases from V and 3 bases from J, leaving 14 bases between. Germline-derived CDR1 and CDR2 are DFQATT and SNEGSKA (reference sequence).

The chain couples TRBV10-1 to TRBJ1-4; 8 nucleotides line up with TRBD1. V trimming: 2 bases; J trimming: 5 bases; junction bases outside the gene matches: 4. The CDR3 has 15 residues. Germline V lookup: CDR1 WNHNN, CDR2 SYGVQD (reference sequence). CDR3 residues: CASSEATGGNEKLFF. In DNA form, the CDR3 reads TGCGCCAGCAGTGAGGCCACAGGGGGGAATGAAAAACTGTTTTTT.

CDR3 region: CASQADSSYNEQFF. In DNA form, the CDR3 reads TGTGCCAGCCAGGCGGATAGCTCCTACAATGAGCAGTTCTTC. The chain uses TRBV12-3 or TRBV12-4 and TRBJ2-1; unclear D gene. The CDR3 is 14 residues long. Deletions cut 8 bases from V and 0 bases from J, with 11 bases between.

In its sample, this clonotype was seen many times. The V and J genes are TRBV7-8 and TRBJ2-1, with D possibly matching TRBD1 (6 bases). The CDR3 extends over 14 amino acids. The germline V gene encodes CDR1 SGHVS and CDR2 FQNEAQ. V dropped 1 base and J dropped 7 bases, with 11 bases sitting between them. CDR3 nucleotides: TGTGCCAGCAGCTTAGGGCAGGGGACGAATGAGCAGTTCTTC. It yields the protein CASSLGQGTNEQFF.